The clone carrying this T cell receptor beta chain was picked up a small number of times. The data are from a study of blood T cell repertoires in COVID-19. For the study at large: Samples came from the United States, Italy and Spain, spanning acute and convalescent COVID-19. In each case, the material was cDNA or gDNA derived from T cells, B-cell-depleted T cells, or PBMCs.

Authors' analysis steps: Amplification of reference gene primers was used by the study to estimate nucleated cell counts. Sequencing was performed with immunoSEQ multiplex PCR; in TCRdb, only in-frame clones are kept and a portion is missing. That table is the source of V, J and clone size, and D and trimming were worked out from the DNA. Of more than 110,000 clones listed, over 60% were seen once; the top ten hold roughly 8.6%. The sequencing sample was made of peripheral blood. This sequence originates from a woman aged 45-65 years with active or convalescent COVID-19.

The CDR3 coding sequence is TGTGCCAGCAGCTTAGCCTCTTCTAGCCCCCTGGAGACCCAGTACTTC. Residues: CASSLASSSPLETQYF. The chain combines TRBV7-8 with TRBJ2-5, with D tentatively TRBD2 (5 bases). Germline CDR1 SGHVS, CDR2 FQNEAQ. This CDR3 region has 16 residues. V dropped 0 bases and J dropped 5 bases, with 16 bases sitting between them. The full variable domain, completed using reference TRBV7-8 and TRBJ2-5, is GAGVSQSPRYKVAKRGQDVALRCDPISGHVSLFWYQQALGQGPEFLTYFQNEAQLDKSGLPSDRFFAERPEGSVSTLKIQRTQQEDSAVYLCASSLASSSPLETQYFGPGTRLLVL.